Listed here are 24 T cell receptor beta chains from one sample, sequenced in a study of cytomegalovirus exposure and HLA in healthy donors. PCR used 60 Vbeta primers and 13 Jbeta primers. Sequencing used immunoSEQ multiplex PCR; TCRdb keeps in-frame clones, though not all of them. The sample has approximately 30,000 clones, approximately 47% seen once. Sequenced: PBMCs. These receptors were collected from a woman in her forties or fifties in good health and CMV-seronegative.

The chain couples TRBV6-5 to TRBJ2-7; perhaps TRBD2 as D (6 bases). V was shortened by 10 bases and J by 2 bases, with 15 bases between the two germline ends. The CDR3 sequence is 13 residues long. Germline CDR1 MNHEY, CDR2 SVGAGI. The CDR3 spells CATGTSTTYEQYF. CDR3 in DNA: TGTGCCACCGGGACTTCTACCACCTACGAGCAGTACTTC.

The chain uses TRBV5-1 and TRBJ2-7; the match to TRBD1 covers 11 bases. The CDR3 consists of 16 residues. Germline CDR1 reads SGHRS; CDR2 reads YFSETQ. Losses at the gene ends were 0 bases for V and 6 bases for J; bases not matched to a gene: 8. CDR3 DNA: TGCGCCAGCAGCTTGGTTGGCGGACAGGGGGCAGGCGAGCAGTACTTC. This sequence encodes CASSLVGGQGAGEQYF.

This clone has only a few counts. The chain uses TRBV5-1 and TRBJ2-3; maybe TRBD1 (5 bases). The CDR3 length is 16 residues. V lost 2 bases, J lost 0 bases, and 13 bases lay in between. Germline V gene data show CDR1 as SGHRS and CDR2 as YFSETQ. DNA for the CDR3: TGCGCCAGCAGCTTACAGGTGTCGCCTAGCACAGATACGCAGTATTTT. It yields the protein CASSLQVSPSTDTQYF.

The chain uses TRBV28 and TRBJ2-7; 9 bases are shared with TRBD1. The V segment lost 3 bases and the J segment 7 bases; nucleotides outside the gene matches: 7. CDR3 length: 14 amino acids. CDR1 and CDR2 (germline): MDHEN, SYDVKM. CDR3 in amino acids: CASSLGDRAWEQYF. The CDR3 nucleotides read TGTGCCAGCAGTTTGGGGGACAGGGCGTGGGAGCAGTACTTC. Filled out from reference TRBV28 and TRBJ2-7, the complete variable domain reads DVKVTQSSRYLVKRTGEKVFLECVQDMDHENMFWYRQDPGLGLRLIYFSYDVKMKEKGDIPEGYSVSREKKERFSLILESASTNQTSMYLCASSLGDRAWEQYFGPGTRLTVT.

This chain joins TRBV28 and TRBJ2-2; TRBD1 might be the D (6 bases). Germline loops: CDR1 MDHEN, CDR2 SYDVKM. Deletions cut 0 bases from V and 5 bases from J, with 19 bases between. CDR3 length: 18 amino acids. The CDR3 loop reads CASSLWGARGLGTGELFF. The CDR3 DNA follows: TGTGCCAGCAGTTTATGGGGGGCGAGAGGGCTTGGGACCGGGGAGCTGTTTTTT.

The chain combines TRBV7-3 with TRBJ2-3, with 13 bases fitting TRBD2. There are 19 residues in the CDR3. V trimming: 5 bases; J trimming: 0 bases; junction bases outside the gene matches: 11. Germline V CDR1 and CDR2: SGHTA, FQGTGA. CDR3 protein: CASSPLGRLAGGSTDTQYF. CDR3 DNA sequence: TGTGCCAGCAGCCCCCTAGGGCGACTAGCGGGAGGAAGCACAGATACGCAGTATTTT.

The V and J genes are TRBV27 and TRBJ1-4; D might be TRBD1 (6 bases). This CDR3 comprises 14 residues. CDR1 is MNHEY, CDR2 SMNVEV, per germline (reference sequence). Trimming took off 5 bases at V and 8 bases at J, with 15 bases between the two ends. The chain's CDR3 is CASSITGLREKLFF. DNA of the CDR3: TGTGCCAGCAGTATCACAGGGTTGCGGGAAAAACTGTTTTTT.

The J gene is TRBJ1-6, the V gene TRBV19; 9 bases fit TRBD1. The CDR3 spans 14 residues. V shed 4 bases, J shed 9 bases, and the junction held 4 bases outside the gene matches. Germline assignment: CDR1 LNHDA and CDR2 SQIVND (reference sequence). In DNA, the CDR3 is TGTGCCAGTAGTACCGGGACAGGGAGTTCACCCCTCCACTTT. It codes for CASSTGTGSSPLHF.

The chain has TRBV27 and TRBJ1-5, with D unresolved. Germline-derived CDR1 and CDR2 are MNHEY and SMNVEV (reference sequence). The CDR3 totals 13 residues. Trimming pared 0 bases from V and 5 bases from J, leaving 5 bases between. In nucleotides, the CDR3 is TGTGCCAGCAGTTTATCGGGCGATCAGCCCCAGCATTTT. Translating it yields CASSLSGDQPQHF.

This chain connects TRBV18 to TRBJ1-2, with D perhaps TRBD1 (6 bases). Germline CDR1 and CDR2: KGHSH and LQKENI. With 2 bases removed from V and 8 bases from J, the gap between germline ends came to 15 bases. This CDR3 is built from 14 residues. The DNA of the CDR3 is TGTGCCAGCTCACCAGCCGGGGGGCCAGAGGGCTACACCTTC. It specifies CASSPAGGPEGYTF.

This clone has more than one count but fewer than ten. The chain carries TRBV5-4 and TRBJ1-2; 8 positions agree with TRBD1. V lost 1 base, J lost 7 bases, and 6 bases stayed unmatched. The CDR3 is made up of 14 amino acids. From germline, CDR1 is SGHNT and CDR2 YYREEE (reference sequence). The CDR3 protein is CASSLLQGASGYTF. The CDR3 bases are TGTGCCAGCAGCTTGCTGCAGGGGGCCTCTGGCTACACCTTC.

The rearrangement joins TRBV28 to TRBJ1-2; D call uncertain. Trimming removed 2 bases at V and 0 bases at J, with 10 bases between. This CDR3 contains 15 residues. Germline assignment: CDR1 MDHEN and CDR2 SYDVKM. In nucleotides, the CDR3 is TGTGCCAGCAGTTTACCGTCCTTAGCTAACTATGGCTACACCTTC. Protein product: CASSLPSLANYGYTF.

J is TRBJ1-1 and V is TRBV10-3, with D possibly being TRBD1 (5 bases). The germline V and J ends were trimmed by 4 bases and 2 bases, with 23 bases remaining between them. This CDR3 spans 18 amino acids. Germline V lookup: CDR1 ENHRY, CDR2 SYGVKD. CDR3 region: CAISGPPGRQGSNTEAFF. The CDR3, as DNA: TGTGCCATCAGTGGTCCGCCGGGCCGGCAGGGATCTAACACTGAAGCTTTCTTT.

V and J are TRBV27 and TRBJ1-2; 7 bases match TRBD1. Germline V gene data show CDR1 as MNHEY and CDR2 as SMNVEV (reference sequence). This CDR3 has 14 amino acids. Losses at the gene ends were 4 bases for V and 8 bases for J; bases not matched to a gene: 10. The CDR3 protein is CASSSNRQGGGYTF. CDR3 coding DNA: TGTGCCAGCAGTTCCAATCGACAGGGAGGAGGCTACACCTTC.

The chain combines TRBV19 with TRBJ2-1, with a weak D call TRBD2 (7 bases). V lost 3 bases and J lost 9, with 24 bases in between. From germline, CDR1 is LNHDA and CDR2 SQIVND (reference sequence). CDR3 length: 17 residues. The CDR3 DNA sequence: TGTGCCAGTAGTATTGGCCGTTCTAGCGGAGGGGGACGTGAGCAGTTCTTC. Protein product: CASSIGRSSGGGREQFF. The entire variable domain, with the rest obtained from reference TRBV19 and TRBJ2-1, is as follows: DGGITQSPKYLFRKEGQNVTLSCEQNLNHDAMYWYRQDPGQGLRLIYYSQIVNDFQKGDIAEGYSVSREKKESFPLTVTSAQKNPTAFYLCASSIGRSSGGGREQFFGPGTRLTVL.

The chain recombines TRBV2 with TRBJ2-3; TRBD2 agrees at 9 bases. Losses at the gene ends were 9 bases for V and 1 base for J; bases not matched to a gene: 5. This CDR3 contains 14 residues. CDR1 is SNHLY, CDR2 FYNNEI, per germline. CDR3 DNA: TGTGCCAGTGCGGGGGGGGTTGGCACAGATACGCAGTATTTT. Translated, it gives CASAGGVGTDTQYF.

The rearrangement uses TRBV6-5 and TRBJ1-1; 9 positions match TRBD1. V dropped 6 bases and J dropped 6; count of bases not matched to a gene: 5. The CDR3 has 13 residues. Germline V gene data show CDR1 as MNHEY and CDR2 as SVGAGI. The CDR3 region has the DNA TGTGCCAGCAGGTTACAGGGGGCCGCTGAAGCTTTCTTT. This codes for CASRLQGAAEAFF.

The DNA of the CDR3 is TGTGCCAGCAGCTTAGGGGGCGGGGGGAAGGCAGATACGCAGTATTTT. Encoded protein: CASSLGGGGKADTQYF. The chain has TRBV7-6 and TRBJ2-3; TRBD2 matches 8 bases. With 1 base clipped from V and 4 bases from J, the junction kept 7 bases outside the gene matches. The CDR3 runs to 16 residues. Germline V gene lookup returns CDR1 SGHVS and CDR2 FNYEAQ.

The chain links TRBV18 to TRBJ2-1, with 7 bases fitting TRBD2. With 3 bases clipped from V and 4 bases from J, the junction kept 9 bases outside the gene matches. Germline CDR1 reads KGHSH; CDR2 reads LQKENI. CDR3 length: 16 amino acids. The CDR3 DNA follows: TGTGCCAGCTCACCGGGGAGGGCTTCGGGGTACAATGAGCAGTTCTTC. Its translation: CASSPGRASGYNEQFF.

The rearrangement links TRBV7-2 to TRBJ1-4; D is undetermined. The CDR3 totals 13 residues. Germline V CDR1 and CDR2: SGHTA, FQGNSA. The V and J ends lost 3 bases and 8 bases respectively, with 10 bases between them. Written as DNA, the CDR3 is TGTGCCAGCAGCTTTCAGATAGCCGAAAAACTGTTTTTT. It translates to CASSFQIAEKLFF.

V usage is TRBV10-3 and J usage is TRBJ1-4, with D possibly matching TRBD1 (5 bases). Looked up from germline, CDR1 is ENHRY and CDR2 is SYGVKD. V shed 2 bases and J shed 2 bases, with 9 bases lying between them. The CDR3 extends over 15 amino acids. The CDR3 DNA reads as TGTGCCATCAGTGAGCAGGGACTGACTAATGAAAAACTGTTTTTT. Its translation: CAISEQGLTNEKLFF.

The genes are TRBV6-6 and TRBJ2-7; 12 bases fit TRBD1. Germline CDR1 reads MNHNY; CDR2 reads SVGAGI (reference sequence). The V and J ends lost 6 bases and 7 bases, in that order; junction bases with no gene match: 7. This CDR3 is 14 amino acids long. CDR3 DNA: TGTGCCAGCAGGGGGGGACAGGGGGCAAGTGAGCAGTACTTC. This translates into CASRGGQGASEQYF.

The J gene is TRBJ1-4, the V gene TRBV5-6; D ambiguous. Trimming pared 4 bases from V and 9 bases from J, leaving 22 bases between. The CDR3 spans 16 residues. CDR1 and CDR2 from the germline V gene are SGHDT and YYEEEE. The CDR3 protein is CASSILRVGRDQKLFF. The DNA for the CDR3 is TGTGCCAGCAGCATACTGCGGGTCGGTCGCGATCAAAAACTGTTTTTT. The full variable domain, its missing parts supplied by reference TRBV5-6 and TRBJ1-4, is DAGVTQSPTHLIKTRGQQVTLRCSPKSGHDTVSWYQQALGQGPQFIFQYYEEEERQRGNFPDRFSGHQFPNYSSELNVNALLLGDSALYLCASSILRVGRDQKLFFGSGTQLSVL.

V usage is TRBV5-1 and J usage is TRBJ2-3, with 9 positions matching TRBD2. The CDR3 length is 19 residues. J was trimmed by 2 bases and V by 2 bases; bases with no gene match: 15. The germline CDR1 and CDR2 sequences are SGHRS and YFSETQ. The CDR3: CASSFASGVYRTNTDTQYF. As DNA, the CDR3 is TGCGCCAGCAGCTTCGCTAGCGGGGTCTACCGAACCAACACAGATACGCAGTATTTT.